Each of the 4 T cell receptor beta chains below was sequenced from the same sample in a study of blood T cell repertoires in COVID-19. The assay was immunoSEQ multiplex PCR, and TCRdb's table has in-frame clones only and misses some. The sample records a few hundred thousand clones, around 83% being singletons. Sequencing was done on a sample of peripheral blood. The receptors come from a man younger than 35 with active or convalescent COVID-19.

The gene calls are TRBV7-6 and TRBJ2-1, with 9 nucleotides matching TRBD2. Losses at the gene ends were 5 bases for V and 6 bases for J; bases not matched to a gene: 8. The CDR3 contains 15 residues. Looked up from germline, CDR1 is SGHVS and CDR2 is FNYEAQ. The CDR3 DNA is TGTGCCAGCAGCCTGGGACTAGCTTTCTCCAATGAGCAGTTCTTC. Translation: CASSLGLAFSNEQFF. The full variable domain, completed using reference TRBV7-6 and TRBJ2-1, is GAGVSQSPRYKVTKRGQDVALRCDPISGHVSLYWYRQALGQGPEFLTYFNYEAQQDKSGLPNDRFSAERPEGSISTLTIQRTEQRDSAMYRCASSLGLAFSNEQFFGPGTRLTVL.

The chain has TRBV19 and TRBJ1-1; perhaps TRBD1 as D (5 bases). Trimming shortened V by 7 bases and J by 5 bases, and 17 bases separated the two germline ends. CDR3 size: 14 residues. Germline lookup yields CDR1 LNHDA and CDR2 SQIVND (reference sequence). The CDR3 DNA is TGTGCCAGTAATCCGGGCAGGGTGAGAACTGAAGCTTTCTTT. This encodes CASNPGRVRTEAFF.

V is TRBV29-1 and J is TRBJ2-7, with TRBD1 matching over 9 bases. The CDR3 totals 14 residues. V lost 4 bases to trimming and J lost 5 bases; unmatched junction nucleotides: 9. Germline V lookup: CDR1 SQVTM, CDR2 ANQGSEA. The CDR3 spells CSVARDRAFDEQYF. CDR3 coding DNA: TGCAGCGTTGCCCGGGACAGGGCTTTTGACGAGCAGTACTTC.

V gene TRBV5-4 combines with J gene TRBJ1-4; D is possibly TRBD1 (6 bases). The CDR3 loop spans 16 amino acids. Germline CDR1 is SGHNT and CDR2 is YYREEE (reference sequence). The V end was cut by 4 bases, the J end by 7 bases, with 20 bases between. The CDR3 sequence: CASSQRTAASSEKLFF. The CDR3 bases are TGTGCCAGCAGCCAACGGACAGCCGCCTCTTCTGAAAAACTGTTTTTT. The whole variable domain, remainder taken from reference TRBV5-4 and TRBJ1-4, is ETGVTQSPTHLIKTRGQQVTLRCSSQSGHNTVSWYQQALGQGPQFIFQYYREEENGRGNFPPRFSGLQFPNYSSELNVNALELDDSALYLCASSQRTAASSEKLFFGSGTQLSVL.